The 27 T cell receptor beta chains below come from one sample, sequenced in a study of metastatic and nonmetastatic thyroid tumors. TCRdb re-called the PCR reads through MiXCR. The sample yields about 10,000 clones, roughly a third seen once. No patient had received any treatment before thyroid surgery. The specimen was adjacent normal tissue. These receptors originate from a female donor with papillary thyroid cancer or a benign thyroid nodule (not recorded which). Some clones in this sample may be carry-over from other donors' samples.

J is TRBJ2-3 and V is TRBV7-3, with 11 bases matching TRBD2. The CDR3 spans 18 residues. After removal of 5 bases from V and 3 bases from J, the junction contained 13 bases not matched to a gene. Per the germline V gene, CDR1 is SGHTA and CDR2 is FQGTGA. CDR3 bases: TGTGCCAGCAGCATGACTTTAGCGGGGGGGCCAGGAACAGATACGCAGTATTTT. This gives the protein CASSMTLAGGPGTDTQYF.

V usage is TRBV27 and J usage is TRBJ2-2, with TRBD2 matching 7 bases. V was clipped by 1 base and J by 8 bases; unmatched bases: 10. This CDR3 region has 16 residues. Germline V gene sequence: CDR1 MNHEY, CDR2 SMNVEV (reference sequence). CDR3 amino acids: CASSLLLSGALGELFF. The CDR3 nucleotides are TGTGCCAGCAGTTTATTGTTAAGCGGGGCCTTGGGGGAGCTGTTTTTT.

The V and J genes are TRBV7-2 and TRBJ1-2; 9 bases line up with TRBD1. This CDR3 comprises 15 residues. Germline CDR1 is SGHTA and CDR2 is FQGNSA. V lost 5 bases and J lost 5; bases outside the gene matches: 9. CDR3 nucleotides: TGTGCCAGCAGCACTAGGGGACAGGGAATTTATGGCTACACCTTC. Translated: CASSTRGQGIYGYTF.

Only a few counts were recorded for this clone. Relative to the germline gene, one junction end is altered; a read error may explain this. CDR3 in DNA: TGTGCCAGCAGCACCCGGACTAGGTTGGATAAGCAGCTCTTC. This codes for CASSTRTRLDKQLF. V is TRBV3-1 and J is TRBJ2-1, with 7 bases lining up with TRBD2. The germline V gene encodes CDR1 LGHDT and CDR2 YNNKEL (reference sequence). The CDR3 is made up of 14 amino acids.

This clone was counted many times. This rearrangement joins TRBV2 to TRBJ2-7; no definite D call. This CDR3 has 14 amino acids. Trimming pared 4 bases from V and 5 bases from J, leaving 15 bases between. Looked up from germline, CDR1 is SNHLY and CDR2 is FYNNEI. The CDR3 region has the DNA TGTGCCAGCAGTGTCCCACCAAAGACCCACGAGCAGTACTTC. Protein: CASSVPPKTHEQYF.

The rearrangement joins TRBV20-1 to TRBJ1-1; possibly TRBD1 for D (5 bases). The CDR3 length is 12 residues. Germline V gene lookup returns CDR1 DFQATT and CDR2 SNEGSKA (reference sequence). CDR3 sequence reads: CSSHGGNTEAFF. The CDR3 region has the DNA TGCAGCTCCCATGGGGGGAACACTGAAGCTTTCTTT.

J is TRBJ2-7 and V is TRBV7-3, with 11 bases lining up with TRBD1. V was clipped by 2 bases and J by 3 bases; unmatched bases: 3. The CDR3 consists of 15 residues. Germline lookup yields CDR1 SGHTA and CDR2 FQGTGA. CDR3 in amino acids: CASSLGQGAGYEQYF. The CDR3 DNA reads as TGTGCCAGCAGCTTAGGACAGGGGGCGGGCTACGAGCAGTACTTC.

In its sample, this clone was seen once. Since the CDR3 does not end with the conserved phenylalanine or tryptophan, this likely comes from a read error. The chain links TRBV12-3 or TRBV12-4 to TRBJ1-3, with D possibly being TRBD1 (5 bases). There are 16 residues in the CDR3. CDR3 loop: CASSFWDVLSGNSIYC. CDR3 DNA sequence: TGTGCCAGCAGTTTCTGGGACGTTCTTTCTGGAAACAGCATATATTGT.

This chain uses TRBV20-1 with TRBJ1-2, with TRBD1 identical over 7 bases. V dropped 4 bases and J dropped 4; count of bases not matched to a gene: 9. In germline, CDR1 is DFQATT, CDR2 SNEGSKA (reference sequence). The CDR3 covers 14 residues. CDR3: CSANPGAGGYGYTF. The CDR3 coding sequence is TGCAGTGCTAACCCGGGGGCAGGGGGCTATGGCTACACCTTC.

This clone was picked up a small number of times. The genes are TRBV28 and TRBJ2-2; D perhaps matches TRBD2 (5 bases). CDR3 size: 16 residues. V gave up 6 bases and J gave up 3 bases, with 17 bases separating them. The germline CDR1 and CDR2 sequences are MDHEN and SYDVKM. CDR3 loop: CASSREDGPDTGELFF. The CDR3 bases are TGTGCCAGCAGCCGGGAAGACGGGCCAGACACCGGGGAGCTGTTTTTT.

This clone occurred a few times. The same CDR3 can be traced to other DNA sequences in this sample. The rearrangement uses TRBV6-1 and TRBJ1-1, with D perhaps TRBD1 (6 bases). The V gene lost 6 bases and the J gene lost 1 base, with 12 bases spanning the gap. The CDR3 loop spans 14 amino acids. Germline-derived CDR1 and CDR2 are MNHNS and SASEGT. Here the CDR3 reads CASRVDSWNTEAFF. Here the CDR3 DNA reads TGTGCCAGCAGAGTGGACAGTTGGAACACTGAAGCTTTCTTT.

This sequence joins TRBV20-1 and TRBJ1-1; D not resolved. V shed 5 bases and J shed 5 bases, with 12 bases lying between them. Looked up from germline, CDR1 is DFQATT and CDR2 is SNEGSKA (reference sequence). This CDR3 contains 12 residues. The CDR3 reads CSAPQKGTEAFF. For the CDR3, the DNA is TGCAGTGCTCCTCAAAAAGGGACTGAAGCTTTCTTT.

This clone was observed many times. One end of the junction fails to match germline, which may point to a read error. The chain has TRBV6-6 and TRBJ1-3; D perhaps matches TRBD1 (5 bases). The CDR3 is 16 amino acids. Germline V gene sequence: CDR1 MNHNY, CDR2 SVGAGI (reference sequence). The CDR3 protein is CASSYKAGLQVSTIYF. CDR3 sequence (DNA): TGCGCCAGCAGTTACAAGGCAGGGCTTCAAGTAAGCACCATATATTTT.

A note on this clone: One end of the junction fails to match germline, which may point to a read error. The genes are TRBV29-1 and TRBJ2-1; D is uncertain. CDR1 is SQVTM and CDR2 is ANQGSEA in the germline V gene. The CDR3 covers 16 residues. This CDR3 is CRVEYPSRSSYNEEFF. The CDR3 DNA reads as TGCAGAGTTGAATACCCTTCCCGAAGCTCCTACAATGAGGAGTTCTTC.

This sequence joins TRBV2 and TRBJ1-2, with TRBD1 matching over 11 bases. Trimming removed 6 bases from V and 4 bases from J; junction bases left unmatched: 7. CDR3 length: 15 amino acids. Germline assignment: CDR1 SNHLY and CDR2 FYNNEI. CDR3 DNA sequence: TGTGCCAGCAGCGGACAGGGGGCGCAAGCCTATGGCTACACCTTC. Translated, it gives CASSGQGAQAYGYTF.

The J gene is TRBJ1-6, the V gene TRBV2; no reliable D call. The CDR3 extends over 15 amino acids. V was shortened by 7 bases and J by 0 bases, with 10 bases between the two germline ends. Looked up from germline, CDR1 is SNHLY and CDR2 is FYNNEI. The chain's CDR3 is CASMGISSYNSPLHF. The CDR3 DNA reads TGTGCCAGCATGGGCATCAGCTCCTATAATTCACCCCTCCACTTT.

With regard to this clone: This same CDR3 is encoded by further DNA sequences in the sample. The genes are TRBV4-1 and TRBJ1-5; D unresolved. Germline V gene sequence: CDR1 MGHRA, CDR2 YSYEKL. The V end was cut by 1 base, the J end by 0 bases, with 7 bases between. The CDR3 is 15 amino acids. The CDR3 here is CASSQVPGSNQPQHF. Written as DNA, the CDR3 is TGCGCCAGCAGCCAAGTTCCAGGTAGCAATCAGCCCCAGCATTTT.

The J gene is TRBJ2-7, the V gene TRBV2, with a possible D match to TRBD1 (6 bases). The V end lost 4 bases, the J end lost 2 bases, and 15 bases lay between the germline ends. Germline values: CDR1 SNHLY, CDR2 FYNNEI. This CDR3 is built from 15 residues. The CDR3 is CASSVETGNPYEQYF. The CDR3 nucleotides are TGTGCCAGCAGTGTTGAAACAGGGAATCCCTACGAGCAGTACTTC.

This chain links TRBV5-1 with TRBJ2-5; 7 bases align to TRBD2. The CDR3 has 15 amino acids. V shed 4 bases, J shed 5 bases, and the junction held 11 bases outside the gene matches. In germline, CDR1 is SGHRS, CDR2 YFSETQ. CDR3 coding DNA: TGCGCCAGCAGCCAAGCGGGATACATGGGGGAGACCCAGTACTTC. This sequence encodes CASSQAGYMGETQYF.

The chain carries TRBV3-1 and TRBJ2-1; perhaps D is TRBD1 or TRBD2 (5 bases each). Trimming took 2 bases from V and 1 from J, leaving 15 bases between them. Germline V lookup: CDR1 LGHDT, CDR2 YNNKEL (reference sequence). CDR3 size: 17 residues. CDR3 DNA sequence: TGTGCCAGCAGCCAATACCCCGGGACGGATTCCTACAATGAGCAGTTCTTC. Translated, it gives CASSQYPGTDSYNEQFF.

Worth noting for this clone: The conserved phenylalanine or tryptophan normally closing the CDR3 is absent here, so this likely arose from a read error. Because the CDR3's place on the DNA is in doubt, the DNA is left out and the CDR3 is given as listed by TCRdb. The V and J genes are TRBV28 and TRBJ2-7; TRBD1 is the table's D call, not checked against the DNA. CDR1 is MDHEN, CDR2 SYDVKM, per germline. The CDR3 has 13 residues if both end residues are counted. CDR3 sequence reads: CASQGECLIEHYL.

This clone rates as medium-sized. The V and J genes are TRBV15 and TRBJ2-1; D is unclear. The CDR3 has 14 residues. Germline lookup yields CDR1 LNHNV and CDR2 YYDKDF (reference sequence). V gave up 0 bases and J gave up 9 bases, with 12 bases separating them. The CDR3 is CATSRDMASSEQFF. The CDR3 DNA sequence: TGTGCCACCAGCAGAGATATGGCATCGAGTGAGCAGTTCTTC.

This chain connects TRBV7-8 to TRBJ2-7; no reliable D call. CDR1 is SGHVS and CDR2 is FQNEAQ in the germline V gene. Trimming removed 1 base from V and 1 base from J, with 11 bases in between. This CDR3 spans 15 amino acids. In nucleotides, the CDR3 is TGTGCCAGCAGCTTAGGGGGTCAGGAATCCTACGAGCAGTACTTC. Encoded protein: CASSLGGQESYEQYF.

In this sample, this clone turned up a few times. The V call is TRBV6-1, the J call TRBJ2-7, with D hard to call. The germline CDR1 and CDR2 sequences are MNHNS and SASEGT. This CDR3 has 12 amino acids. V lost 2 bases and J 2 bases, leaving 4 bases between the germline ends. DNA of the CDR3: TGTGCCAGCAGTGAACGCCCCTACGAGCAGTACTTC. This sequence encodes CASSERPYEQYF.

The V call is TRBV5-2, the J call TRBJ2-7; the D call TRBD2 from the table was never checked on the DNA. TRBV5-2 is designated a pseudogene. The CDR3 loop spans 18 amino acids. In nucleotides, the CDR3 is TGCGCCATCATCCAAGATCGGGCTAGCGCGGGGGAATCCTACGAGCAGTACTTC. It codes for CAIIQDRASAGESYEQYF.

The V and J genes are TRBV9 and TRBJ2-1, with 7 bases aligning to TRBD2. The V gene end was trimmed by 3 bases and the J gene end by 5 bases; junction bases not matched to a gene: 11. Germline-derived CDR1 and CDR2 are SGDLS and YYNGEE. The CDR3 is 16 residues long. The CDR3 nucleotides read TGTGCCAGCAGCGATCGGACTAGTCGGGTCAACAATGAGCAGTTCTTC. Translated, it gives CASSDRTSRVNNEQFF. The whole variable domain, remainder taken from reference TRBV9 and TRBJ2-1, is DSGVTQTPKHLITATGQRVTLRCSPRSGDLSVYWYQQSLDQGLQFLIQYYNGEERAKGNILERFSAQQFPDLHSELNLSSLELGDSALYFCASSDRTSRVNNEQFFGPGTRLTVL.

This chain joins TRBV3-1 and TRBJ1-6; TRBD1 might be the D (6 bases). The CDR3 length is 13 residues. V lost 4 bases to trimming and J lost 5 bases, with 6 bases between them. Per germline, CDR1 LGHDT and CDR2 YNNKEL (reference sequence). The CDR3 DNA sequence: TGTGCCAGCAGCCGGACAGATAATTCACCCCTCCACTTT. Its translation is CASSRTDNSPLHF. The full variable domain, in which reference TRBV3-1 and TRBJ1-6 provide the parts outside the CDR3, is DTAVSQTPKYLVTQMGNDKSIKCEQNLGHDTMYWYKQDSKKFLKIMFSYNNKELIINETVPNRFSPKSPDKAHLNLHINSLELGDSAVYFCASSRTDNSPLHFGNGTRLTVT.